This T cell receptor beta chain is drawn from a study of blood T cell repertoires in COVID-19. Looking at the study overall: Samples of COVID-19 (acute and convalescent) were obtained from the United States, Italy and Spain.

CDR3 length: 15 amino acids. CDR1 and CDR2 (germline): LNHNV, YYDKDF (reference sequence). The V segment lost 1 base and the J segment 3 bases; nucleotides outside the gene matches: 5. This clone was seen a single time. The repertoire was sequenced with immunoSEQ multiplex PCR; TCRdb's copy has only in-frame clones and lacks some. The table includes more than 55,000 clones, around 89% detected once. Sequencing was performed on peripheral blood. This rearrangement joins TRBV15 to TRBJ1-2; TRBD1 matches 7 bases. The receptor was derived from a woman in her fifties or sixties with COVID-19, enrolled during active disease. For the CDR3, the DNA is TGTGCCACCAGCAGAGGGCTGGACAGGTACTATGGCTACACCTTC. Protein product: CATSRGLDRYYGYTF. Combining the CDR3 with reference TRBV15 and TRBJ1-2 gives the whole variable domain DAMVIQNPRYQVTQFGKPVTLSCSQTLNHNVMYWYQQKSSQAPKLLFHYYDKDFNNEADTPDNFQSRRPNTSFCFLDIRSPGLGDTAMYLCATSRGLDRYYGYTFGSGTRLTVV.